This passage covers 14 T cell receptor beta chains from one sample sequenced in a study of T cells in tuberculosis. Time point: new active TB diagnosis, blood taken before or within 7 days of starting treatment. Data came from immunoSEQ multiplex PCR; TCRdb stores just in-frame clones and leaves some out. Among more than 35,000 clones listed, approximately 93% were seen once. The sequenced sample was PBMCs, obtained at tuberculosis diagnosis. The receptors were sampled from an adult with tuberculosis.

The chain is built from TRBV10-1 and TRBJ2-7; 9 bases line up with TRBD2. Per germline, CDR1 WNHNN and CDR2 SYGVQD (reference sequence). CDR3 length: 15 residues. Unmatched junction bases numbered 11, after V lost 11 bases and J lost 0 bases. DNA of the CDR3: TGCGCCCGCCCCGGAACACTAGCGGGCTCCTACGAGCAGTACTTC. Translating gives CARPGTLAGSYEQYF.

The CDR3 reads CASSRRGQTYEQYF. The CDR3, as DNA: TGTGCCAGCTCACGGCGGGGACAGACCTACGAGCAGTACTTC. The V call is TRBV18, the J call TRBJ2-7, with D perhaps matching TRBD1 (7 bases). The CDR3 covers 14 residues. V was pared by 4 bases and J by 2 bases, with 12 bases between. Germline-derived CDR1 and CDR2 are KGHSH and LQKENI. The full variable domain, in which reference TRBV18 and TRBJ2-7 provide the parts outside the CDR3, is NAGVMQNPRHLVRRRGQEARLRCSPMKGHSHVYWYRQLPEEGLKFMVYLQKENIIDESGMPKERFSAEFPKEGPSILRIQQVVRGDSAAYFCASSRRGQTYEQYFGPGTRLTVT.

The gene calls are TRBV19 and TRBJ1-2, with D tentatively TRBD1 (6 bases). Germline V CDR1 and CDR2: LNHDA, SQIVND (reference sequence). Trimming cost V 5 bases and J 4 bases, with 20 bases left between them. The CDR3 runs to 16 residues. CDR3 loop: CASSGRGSSPGYGYTF. The CDR3 DNA sequence: TGTGCCAGTAGTGGTAGGGGGTCCTCCCCCGGCTATGGCTACACCTTC.

The gene calls are TRBV19 and TRBJ2-5; perhaps TRBD2 as D (7 bases). The germline V gene has CDR1 LNHDA and CDR2 SQIVND (reference sequence). This CDR3 has 13 residues. Trimming removed 5 bases at V and 4 bases at J, with 11 bases between. For the CDR3, the DNA is TGTGCCAGTAGTGTCGGGGGGCGAGAGACCCAGTACTTC. It translates to CASSVGGRETQYF.

V and J are TRBV29-1 and TRBJ2-7; D gene unclear. The germline V gene has CDR1 SQVTM and CDR2 ANQGSEA. The CDR3 loop spans 13 amino acids. V was shortened by 4 bases and J by 0 bases, with 10 bases between the two germline ends. CDR3 region: CSVVVSNSYEQYF. In nucleotides, the CDR3 is TGCAGCGTTGTGGTCAGTAACTCCTACGAGCAGTACTTC.

The genes are TRBV7-2 and TRBJ2-3; 10 nucleotides align to TRBD2. The CDR3 sequence is 18 residues long. Germline CDR1 SGHTA, CDR2 FQGNSA. V dropped 3 bases and J dropped 1; count of bases not matched to a gene: 10. The CDR3 here is CASSFRLAGRPGTDTQYF. The CDR3, as DNA: TGTGCCAGCAGCTTTCGACTAGCGGGCCGCCCCGGCACAGATACGCAGTATTTT.

V usage is TRBV12-2 and J usage is TRBJ2-3; the table's TRBD2 call for D was not verified on the DNA. TRBV12-2 is marked as a pseudogene. This CDR3 has 15 amino acids. The CDR3: CASRARGGGIGTQYF. The CDR3 DNA is TGTGCAAGTCGCGCCCGCGGGGGGGGTATTGGTACGCAGTATTTT.

This chain links TRBV28 with TRBJ2-6; the match to TRBD1 covers 11 bases. This CDR3 has 18 residues. Trimming took 6 bases from V and 1 from J; bases not matched to a gene: 8. Germline CDR1 MDHEN, CDR2 SYDVKM. The CDR3 here is CASRARDRGTSGANVLTF. Written as DNA, the CDR3 is TGTGCCAGCAGAGCCCGGGACAGGGGGACGTCTGGGGCCAACGTCCTGACTTTC.

The J gene is TRBJ1-1, the V gene TRBV29-1; no firm D call. V lost 4 bases, J lost 3 bases, and 15 bases lay in between. Germline CDR1 and CDR2: SQVTM and ANQGSEA. The CDR3 totals 14 residues. CDR3 loop: CSVGYRAKYTEAFF. The DNA of the CDR3 is TGCAGCGTTGGCTACCGAGCGAAGTACACTGAAGCTTTCTTT.

This chain uses TRBV10-2 with TRBJ2-7; D is perhaps TRBD1 (6 bases). Germline CDR1 WSHSY, CDR2 SAAADI. The CDR3 has 14 amino acids. V was trimmed by 6 bases and J by 4 bases, leaving 16 bases between them. The CDR3 protein is CASSPQGWSYEQYF. The CDR3 DNA sequence: TGCGCCAGCAGCCCACAGGGTTGGTCTTACGAGCAGTACTTC.

The V call is TRBV7-2, the J call TRBJ1-5; D remains ambiguous. V lost 2 bases, J lost 5 bases, and 13 bases lay in between. CDR1 is SGHTA, CDR2 FQGNSA, per germline. The CDR3 consists of 15 residues. Here the CDR3 reads CASSLHPAADQPQHF. DNA of the CDR3: TGTGCCAGCAGCTTACACCCGGCGGCGGATCAGCCCCAGCATTTT.

The CDR3 sequence is CASVLRDGKLTEAFF. The CDR3 bases are TGTGCCAGTGTACTCCGGGATGGGAAACTCACTGAAGCTTTCTTT. The V and J genes are TRBV19 and TRBJ1-1; D call uncertain. Germline loops: CDR1 LNHDA, CDR2 SQIVND (reference sequence). The CDR3 sequence is 15 residues long. Trimming cost V 8 bases and J 4 bases, with 20 bases left between them.

This chain connects TRBV2 to TRBJ1-2, with D tentatively TRBD1 (6 bases). This CDR3 region has 15 residues. Germline V gives CDR1 SNHLY, CDR2 FYNNEI. Trimming took 6 bases from V and 4 from J, leaving 18 bases between them. CDR3 amino acids: CASREQGQSSYGYTF. The CDR3 coding sequence is TGTGCCAGCAGAGAACAGGGTCAATCCAGCTATGGCTACACCTTC.

J is TRBJ1-2 and V is TRBV11-2; 8 bases match TRBD1. The trim removed 6 bases at V and 6 bases at J, leaving 9 bases unmatched. Germline CDR1 is SGHAT and CDR2 is FQNNGV. The CDR3 spans 14 residues. This CDR3 reads CASSRTGLLNGYTF. CDR3 DNA: TGTGCCAGCAGTCGGACAGGGCTCCTTAATGGCTACACCTTC.